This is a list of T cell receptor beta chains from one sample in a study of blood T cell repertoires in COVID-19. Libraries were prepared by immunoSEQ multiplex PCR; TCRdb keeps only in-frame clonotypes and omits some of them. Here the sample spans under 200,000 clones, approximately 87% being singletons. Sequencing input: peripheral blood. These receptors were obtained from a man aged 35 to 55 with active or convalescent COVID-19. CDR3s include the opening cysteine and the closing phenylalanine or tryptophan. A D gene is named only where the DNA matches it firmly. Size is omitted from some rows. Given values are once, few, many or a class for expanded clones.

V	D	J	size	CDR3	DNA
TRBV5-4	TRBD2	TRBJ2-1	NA	CASSNLRLARYNEQFF	TGTGCCAGCAGTAACTTGAGACTAGCGAGATACAATGAGCAGTTCTTC
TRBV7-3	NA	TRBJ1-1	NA	CASSSGRGTEAFF	TGTGCCAGCAGCTCTGGTAGGGGGACTGAAGCTTTCTTT
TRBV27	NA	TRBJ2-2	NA	CASSFRENTGELFF	TGTGCCAGCAGTTTTCGGGAGAACACCGGGGAGCTGTTTTTT
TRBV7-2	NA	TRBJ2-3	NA	CASSLGSAVDTQYF	TGTGCCAGCAGCTTAGGCTCAGCGGTGGATACGCAGTATTTT
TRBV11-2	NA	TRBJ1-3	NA	CASSIGGASGNTIYF	TGTGCCAGCAGCATTGGGGGGGCCTCTGGAAACACCATATATTTT
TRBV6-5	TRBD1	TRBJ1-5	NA	CASRSTGDGQPQHF	TGTGCCAGCAGATCTACAGGGGATGGTCAGCCCCAGCATTTT
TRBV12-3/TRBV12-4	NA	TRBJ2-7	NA	CASSLGASYEQYF	TGTGCCAGCAGTTTGGGGGCCTCCTACGAGCAGTACTTC
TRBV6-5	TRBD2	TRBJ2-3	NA	CASSRMSAGADTQYF	TGTGCCAGCAGTCGAATGTCCGCGGGGGCAGATACGCAGTATTTT
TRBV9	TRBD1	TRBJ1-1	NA	CASSVADMTGEAFF	TGTGCCAGCAGCGTAGCTGATATGACAGGGGAAGCTTTCTTT
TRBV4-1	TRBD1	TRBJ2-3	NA	CASSQKDRGQDTQYF	TGCGCCAGCAGCCAAAAGGACAGGGGGCAAGATACGCAGTATTTT
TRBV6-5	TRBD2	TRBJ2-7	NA	CASSYRLAGFYEQYF	TGTGCCAGCAGTTATAGACTAGCGGGATTTTACGAGCAGTACTTC
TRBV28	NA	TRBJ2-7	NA	CASKVGGAYEQYF	TGTGCCAGCAAGGTAGGGGGGGCCTACGAGCAGTACTTC
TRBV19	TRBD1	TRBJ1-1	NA	CASRDREDTEAFF	TGTGCCAGTAGAGACAGGGAGGACACTGAAGCTTTCTTT
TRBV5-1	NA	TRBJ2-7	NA	CASSLDFSYEQYF	TGCGCCAGCAGCTTGGACTTCTCCTACGAGCAGTACTTC
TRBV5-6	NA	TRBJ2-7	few	CASSRVSYEQYF	TGTGCCAGCAGCCGGGTCTCCTACGAGCAGTACTTC
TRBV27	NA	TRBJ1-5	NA	CASSFLGISNQPQHF	TGTGCCAGCAGTTTTCTAGGAATTAGCAATCAGCCCCAGCATTTT
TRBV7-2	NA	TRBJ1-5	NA	CASSLSGAQHF	TGTGCCAGCAGCTTATCAGGGGCCCAGCATTTT